These 20 T cell receptor beta chains were sequenced from one sample in a study of chemoradiotherapy in HPV16-positive cancers (dated by TCRdb to 2021 to 2024). The library was prepared using the immunoSEQ multiplex PCR assay. TCRdb carries this immuneACCESS record with in-frame sequences only. Its versions omit some clonotypes, under half of them owing to an unresolved V gene in the studies checked, with the rest unexplained. The sample table holds tens of thousands of clones, of which under 95% were seen once. The biggest ten clones account for around 3.5% of the sample. Sequencing was performed on blood, taken from a patient who underwent chemoradiotherapy. The receptors stem from a human donor with HPV-associated anogenital cancer.

The J gene is TRBJ2-5, the V gene TRBV2; D call uncertain. V was shortened by 8 bases and J by 5 bases, with 6 bases between the two germline ends. This CDR3 has 10 residues. Germline lookup yields CDR1 SNHLY and CDR2 FYNNEI. The CDR3 loop reads CASVGETQYF. In DNA, the CDR3 is TGTGCCAGCGTCGGGGAGACCCAGTACTTC. The variable domain in full, completed from reference TRBV2 and TRBJ2-5, reads EPEVTQTPSHQVTQMGQEVILRCVPISNHLYFYWYRQILGQKVEFLVSFYNNEISEKSEIFDDQFSVERPDGSNFTLKIRSTKLEDSAMYFCASVGETQYFGPGTRLLVL.

This sequence joins TRBV9 and TRBJ2-7; D may match TRBD1 or TRBD2 (6 bases each). Germline V CDR1 and CDR2: SGDLS, YYNGEE. V dropped 0 bases and J dropped 2 bases, with 12 bases sitting between them. The CDR3 runs to 15 residues. CDR3 bases: TGTGCCAGCAGCGTAGGGATAGGGGGGACCTACGAGCAGTACTTC. Translated, it gives CASSVGIGGTYEQYF.

This clone appeared once. The chain recombines TRBV11-3 with TRBJ2-3; perhaps TRBD2 as D (5 bases). CDR3 size: 15 residues. Germline assignment: CDR1 SGHNT and CDR2 YENEEA. V was pared by 1 base and J by 3 bases, with 11 bases between. This CDR3 is CASSLAYGETDTQYF. The CDR3 DNA follows: TGTGCCAGCAGCTTAGCGTACGGGGAGACAGATACGCAGTATTTT.

This clone was observed once. V is TRBV7-2 and J is TRBJ2-3; D is ambiguous. CDR3 length equals 13 residues. Germline V CDR1 and CDR2: SGHTA, FQGNSA. The CDR3 DNA follows: TGTGCAGCGATAGGCTTGGGCACAGATACGCAGTATTTT. This translates into CAAIGLGTDTQYF.

The rearrangement uses TRBV2 and TRBJ2-1, with TRBD1 as a possible D gene (5 bases). CDR1 is SNHLY and CDR2 is FYNNEI in the germline V gene. The CDR3 consists of 16 residues. Trimming cost V 6 bases and J 2 bases, with 17 bases left between them. This CDR3 reads CASSGVVGRTYNEQFF. CDR3 bases: TGTGCCAGCAGCGGTGTCGTGGGGCGGACCTACAATGAGCAGTTCTTC.

The chain couples TRBV18 to TRBJ2-7, with TRBD2 matching over 7 bases. Germline CDR1 reads KGHSH; CDR2 reads LQKENI. The CDR3 is 14 amino acids. V was clipped by 3 bases and J by 1 base; unmatched bases: 3. CDR3 sequence: CASSPQGGSYEQYF. The CDR3 DNA is TGTGCCAGCTCACCGCAGGGAGGGTCCTACGAGCAGTACTTC.

The chain joins TRBV7-6 to TRBJ2-1; 11 nucleotides line up with TRBD2. The CDR3 is 15 residues long. CDR1 is SGHVS, CDR2 FNYEAQ, per germline. V trimming: 5 bases; J trimming: 8 bases; junction bases outside the gene matches: 8. The CDR3 loop reads CASSPRLAGKDEQFF. The CDR3 DNA reads as TGTGCCAGCAGCCCGAGACTAGCGGGAAAGGATGAGCAGTTCTTC.

The chain carries TRBV5-1 and TRBJ2-3, with 10 nucleotides matching TRBD2. The CDR3 has 15 residues. Germline V gene data show CDR1 as SGHRS and CDR2 as YFSETQ. V shed 4 bases and J 6 bases; nucleotides not matched to a gene: 8. In DNA form, the CDR3 reads TGCGCCAGCAGCCAGACCGGGACTAGCGTGGATACGCAGTATTTT. Its translation is CASSQTGTSVDTQYF.

This chain uses TRBV6-5 with TRBJ1-2; maybe TRBD1 (5 bases). CDR3 length: 13 amino acids. Trimming stripped 7 bases from V and 4 bases from J, with 13 bases between. The germline V gene has CDR1 MNHEY and CDR2 SVGAGI. The CDR3 is CASIQPGAYGYTF. The CDR3 DNA sequence: TGTGCCAGCATCCAACCCGGGGCCTATGGCTACACCTTC.

J is TRBJ2-3 and V is TRBV18; TRBD2 matches at 12 bases. The germline V gene encodes CDR1 KGHSH and CDR2 LQKENI. The CDR3 runs to 14 residues. Unmatched junction bases numbered 2, after V lost 4 bases and J lost 6 bases. This CDR3 is CASSRTSGEDTQYF. In nucleotides, the CDR3 is TGTGCCAGCTCACGGACTAGCGGGGAGGATACGCAGTATTTT.

This chain uses TRBV9 with TRBJ1-2, with D hard to call. The CDR3 runs 12 residues. The V gene's germline CDR1 is SGDLS and CDR2 YYNGEE. The V gene lost 0 bases and the J gene lost 7 bases, with 7 bases spanning the gap. The CDR3 DNA reads TGTGCCAGCAGCGTAGCCGGTCGTGGCTACACCTTC. It codes for CASSVAGRGYTF.

The rearrangement joins TRBV25-1 to TRBJ2-7, with 7 bases that match TRBD1. V was clipped by 6 bases and J by 0 bases; unmatched bases: 8. Per the germline V gene, CDR1 is MGHDK and CDR2 is SYGVNS. The CDR3 runs to 15 residues. The CDR3 bases are TGTGCCAGCAGGGTCACAGGGGCAAGCTCCTACGAGCAGTACTTC. As protein: CASRVTGASSYEQYF.

This rearrangement joins TRBV7-6 to TRBJ2-5; D gene unclear. Germline values: CDR1 SGHVS, CDR2 FNYEAQ. Trimming pared 1 base from V and 5 bases from J, leaving 11 bases between. The CDR3 consists of 14 residues. In DNA, the CDR3 is TGTGCCAGCAGCTTAGTCCGGGCGGAGGAGACCCAGTACTTC. It encodes CASSLVRAEETQYF.

To note about this clone: Other nucleotide sequences from this sample produce the same CDR3. CDR3 sequence (DNA): TGTGCCAGCAGTTCCCAGCCGTTAGCCAAAAACATTCAGTACTTC. Its translation is CASSSQPLAKNIQYF. J is TRBJ2-4 and V is TRBV6-5; no clear D. The CDR3 spans 15 residues. V was clipped by 4 bases and J by 0 bases, with 10 bases between them. Germline loops: CDR1 MNHEY, CDR2 SVGAGI.

The genes are TRBV5-4 and TRBJ2-5; 11 bases are a match to TRBD2. This CDR3 contains 16 residues. V shed 2 bases and J 4 bases; nucleotides not matched to a gene: 7. CDR1 is SGHNT and CDR2 is YYREEE in the germline V gene (reference sequence). The CDR3 region is CASSLGTSGGRETQYF. The CDR3 DNA follows: TGTGCCAGCAGCTTAGGAACTAGCGGGGGACGAGAGACCCAGTACTTC.

The chain uses TRBV4-3 and TRBJ2-7, with D perhaps given as TRBD1 or TRBD2 (5 bases each). This CDR3 is 16 amino acids long. The ends were cut back, 3 bases at V and 1 base at J, with 16 bases in the middle. CDR1 LGHNA and CDR2 YSLEER come from the germline V gene. DNA of the CDR3: TGCGCCAGCAGCCAGGGACCTTCTGGAGCTTCCTACGAGCAGTACTTC. Protein sequence: CASSQGPSGASYEQYF.

The V and J genes are TRBV29-1 and TRBJ2-7; maybe TRBD1 (6 bases). Per the germline V gene, CDR1 is SQVTM and CDR2 is ANQGSEA. The CDR3 is made up of 13 amino acids. V was shortened by 3 bases and J by 4 bases, with 13 bases between the two germline ends. CDR3 in DNA: TGCAGCGTTGATGCCGGGACACGGTACGAGCAGTACTTC. Its translation: CSVDAGTRYEQYF.

The chain has TRBV30 and TRBJ2-7; a weak D match, TRBD1 (6 bases). V lost 4 bases to trimming and J lost 2 bases, with 9 bases between them. This CDR3 spans 12 amino acids. Germline CDR1 reads GTSNPN; CDR2 reads SVGIG (reference sequence). The CDR3 reads CAWKAGAYEQYF. For the CDR3, the DNA is TGTGCCTGGAAGGCAGGGGCCTACGAGCAGTACTTC.

The rearrangement uses TRBV5-1 and TRBJ2-1; 8 bases are shared with TRBD1. CDR3 length: 16 amino acids. Germline V lookup: CDR1 SGHRS, CDR2 YFSETQ. Trimming took 4 bases from V and 4 from J; bases not matched to a gene: 10. DNA for the CDR3: TGCGCCAGCAGCGGGGGTCCGGGACAGGATTACAATGAGCAGTTCTTC. Its protein is CASSGGPGQDYNEQFF. Using reference TRBV5-1 and TRBJ2-1 for the parts outside the CDR3, the full variable domain is KAGVTQTPRYLIKTRGQQVTLSCSPISGHRSVSWYQQTPGQGLQFLFEYFSETQRNKGNFPGRFSGRQFSNSRSEMNVSTLELGDSALYLCASSGGPGQDYNEQFFGPGTRLTVL.

As DNA, the CDR3 is TGTGCCAGCAGTTGGGATAGGGACAAATATCAAGAGACCCAGTACTTC. Its protein product is CASSWDRDKYQETQYF. The chain uses TRBV21-1 and TRBJ2-5; the D segment call TRBD1 is taken from the table without a DNA check. TRBV21-1 is shown as a pseudogene. This CDR3 comprises 16 residues.